This T cell receptor beta chain comes out of a study of cytomegalovirus exposure and HLA in healthy donors (dated by TCRdb to between 2016 and 2019). General notes on the study: According to an earlier analysis of a few hundred of the donors, about 170 million T cells yielded roughly 110 million unique TCR beta sequences and 276 Gb of sequence data. About 280 gigabases of sequencing data and approximately 92 million unique TCR sequences made up an early release that covered roughly 670 HLA-typed donors. The genetic ancestry cluster associated with self-reported Caucasian donors included 81% of the 300 to 450 genotyped donors. The study aimed to test whether signatures of past pathogen exposure could be identified by cataloging public T cell receptors. The study used immunosequencing to profile the T cell repertoires of approximately 640 subjects and linked those repertoires to cytomegalovirus serostatus. In addition to the first cohort of 666 subjects, a separate validation cohort of under 150 different subjects was used. To predict cytomegalovirus infection status, the study brought together high-throughput TCR immunosequencing, statistical association of individual TCRs with disease status, and machine learning. A later analysis re-analyzed previously published TCR beta repertoires from 660 or so donors and added high-resolution HLA genotyping to study TCR occurrence patterns. Rather than drawing on any new phenotypic data, the later analysis identified candidate immune exposures from TCR beta sequences and the way those sequences occurred across donors. An earlier analysis of 500 to 750 of the donors applied high-throughput TCR beta sequencing to assess whether each TCR beta V gene segment acted as functional or pseudogenic. Donor age, sex, ethnicity and CMV serostatus were compiled alongside the repertoire data. A later genetic analysis took genome-wide SNP genotypes for 398 of the 666 donors and used that subset as a discovery cohort. Every discovery cohort repertoire had been produced on one sequencing platform. HLA typing included class I and class II loci at four-digit resolution. Typing coverage varied by locus: 629-630 donors for A, B, C, DRB1 and DQB1; roughly 500 for DQA1; around 570 for DPA1; around 490 for DPB1. Because of strong linkage in the cohort, roughly five DR-DQ haplotypes were treated as single units for association and clustering. Across about 380 genotyped donors of the cohort, an average of about 200,000 unique TCR beta nucleotide sequences per donor were sequenced, and about a sixth of those sequences were non-productive.

Based on the germline V gene, the CDR1 and CDR2 sequences are WSHSY and SAAADI. V and J lose 0 bases and 1 base, and a span of 6 bases separates them. Counted from cysteine to phenylalanine, this CDR3 has 14 amino acids. Here the CDR3 DNA is all that survives: 42 bases in frame from base 1. The cohort consisted of hundreds of healthy bone marrow donors. All cohort members were sampled while nominally healthy, although unrecorded immune exposures were likely present. Of the 670 or so cohort members, roughly 300 had positive CMV serostatus and around 350 had negative CMV serostatus, and CMV serostatus was not recorded for the donor. Each donor provided a peripheral blood sample, and peripheral blood mononuclear cells were used for TCR beta sequencing. The Qiagen DNeasy Blood Extraction Kit was used to extract genomic DNA from the blood cell samples. Beyond this particular receptor, the publication reports: CMV serostatus was the only immune exposure information available for the cohort. Because some donors lacked HLA typing at each locus, the association tests relied only on the typed subset. Broadly in line with IMGT annotations, most TCR beta V segments showed up in productive rearrangements about 87% or about 30% of the time in an earlier analysis of a few hundred of the donors. Because counts were too low, roughly 16 rarely observed V segments, including chromosome 9 orphons, were excluded from the earlier analysis of 587 of the donors. Correlated functional status among segregating V segments might be attributable to linkage disequilibrium, but an unknown experimental factor could not be ruled out. In a later analysis, several top co-occurrence clusters were reported to appear linked to parvovirus B19, influenza, CMV and Epstein-Barr virus. In a later genetic analysis, fewer N-insertions in productive TCRs were reported among donors in an Asian-associated ancestry cluster than the roughly 700-donor mean. A few of the identified cytomegalovirus-associated TCR beta chains were confirmed in vitro to be specific for cytomegalovirus antigens. A cluster of highly shared sequence variants was judged likely to be a technical artifact of the sequencing pipeline. In both the original and validation cohorts, the classifier was reported to diagnose cytomegalovirus status with high specificity and sensitivity. Some IMGT-functional V segments, including TRBV6-2 and TRBV6-3, could not be distinguished by the 87-base-pair reads and were therefore excluded. According to the authors, the approach could potentially be generalized to other disease states and immunological phenotypes. The cohort was sequenced for TCR beta chains only, and without alpha or paired-chain data the features that could be detected were limited. According to a later analysis, most CMV-associated TCR beta chains appeared to be HLA-restricted, and the HLA associations seemed to be driven largely by CMV exposure. Strong co-occurrence of HLA alleles, especially DR and DQ, made assigning TCR associations to individual alleles difficult. Sequencing depth was assumed to be roughly uniform across donors in the presence/absence analyses, though that assumption may not hold. A further reported finding was that TCR beta sequences accurately predicted the HLA-A and HLA-B alleles for most subjects in the first cohort. Specific HLA alleles were associated with 16,951 TCR beta sequences at a false discovery rate of 0.05 in a later analysis. Most TCR sequences were observed very rarely across donors, whereas some public TCRs were present in many individuals. The study gave a list of under 200 TCR beta chains associated with cytomegalovirus. In a later analysis, HLA-associated TCR beta chains were found to be more clonally expanded and to have lower generation probabilities than equally common non-associated chains. According to a later analysis, TCR association rates differed among HLA loci, with DRB1 alleles showing the most associated TCRs and HLA-C alleles showing the fewest. In a later genetic analysis, a missense DCLRE1C variant was associated with V-gene and J-gene trimming of TCR beta chains, and the association was replicated in an independent cohort.

Comment on this clone: Its target antigen remains unknown. No per-base quality is available; no much larger clone lies one base away.

Libraries were constructed by the immunoSEQ multiplex PCR assay. For the multiplex PCR, a mixture combining 60 forward primers for TCR Vbeta segments and 13 reverse primers for TCR Jbeta segments was used. A multiplex PCR assay on genomic DNA amplified the CDR3 region of rearranged TCR beta genes. The amplified TCR beta libraries were sequenced on the Illumina HiSeq System as 87-base-pair reads. On the study's bioinformatics: Across the roughly 640 repertoires, a later analysis counted some 81 million unique TCR beta chains, approximately 12 million of which were shared by at least two donors. Raw reads were error-corrected and collapsed into unique sequences by a nearest-neighbor algorithm in which closely related sequences were merged to remove PCR and sequencing errors. CDR3 sequences were aligned to IMGT reference sequences to assign V, D and J gene segments. For a sequence to be retained, a match of at least six nucleotides to both a V gene segment and a J gene segment was required. A rearrangement counted as productive if the CDR3 had no stop codons and remained in frame with V and J, and every other rearrangement counted as non-productive. CDR3 was defined by IMGT convention, running from the second conserved V-encoded cysteine to the conserved J-encoded phenylalanine. The earlier analysis of fewer than 700 of the donors excluded sequences that lacked an unambiguous match to a single V gene segment. An earlier analysis of some 500 of the donors classified V segments as functional when productive rearrangements were above 56.7% and as segregating when the standard deviation between donors was above 5%. A statistical classification framework was built for diagnosing cytomegalovirus status from the catalog of TCR beta chain sequences. In a later analysis, V and J genes were assigned by comparing TCR nucleotide sequences against IMGT/GENE-DB human TR gene sequences. The TCRdist pipeline was used in a later analysis to assign CDR3 sequences and most-parsimonious VDJ recombination scenarios. In a later analysis, each TCR beta chain was defined by its CDR3 amino acid sequence together with its V-gene family, and reads without a unique V-gene family were excluded. In a later analysis, 450 to 600 highly shared, low-generation-probability nucleotide sequences were removed to address suspected cross-contamination and a sequencing artifact. For each public chain, a later analysis derived a clonal expansion index from normalized ranks of inferred template counts within each repertoire. In a later analysis, generation probabilities were computed with a VDJ recombination model fitted to out-of-frame rearrangements, and the resulting probabilities were checked against IGoR. In a later analysis, hypergeometric tests were used to score TCR-TCR, TCR-HLA and TCR-CMV co-occurrence, with a repertoire-size bias correction applied to TCR pairs. A later analysis estimated false discovery rates by permuting HLA or CMV assignments 20 times. In a later analysis, co-occurring TCRs were grouped using DBSCAN, with TCRdist sequence similarity added in when clustering inside HLA-allele-positive subsets. For co-occurrence clustering, repertoires with fewer than 30,000 or more than 120,000 public chains were excluded, along with five repertoires with anomalous nucleotide sharing. TCRdb provides this immuneACCESS table in a form limited to in-frame rearrangements. Some clones are lacking; in checked studies, under half of them reflect an unresolved V gene, and why the rest are absent is not known. That table furnishes V, J and clone size, whereas the DNA furnished D and trimming. The sample includes 72,000 or so clones, with 74% observed a single time. The top ten clonotypes cover more than 9.5% of the sample.

The sequenced sample consisted of PBMCs. The receptor was derived from a human donor in good health. Rearrangement joined TRBV10-2 to TRBJ2-5; no D gene can be assigned with confidence. The CDR3: CASSESNSQETQYF. The nucleotides are TGCGCCAGCAGTGAGTCGAACAGCCAAGAGACCCAGTACTTC.